These 13 T cell receptor beta chains came from one sample sequenced in a study of OX40 agonist ivuxolimab in advanced cancers. Here immunoSEQ multiplex PCR was the method, and the copy in TCRdb shows in-frame clones only, minus some. The top ten clones hold 0.37% of a sample with 59,000 or so clones, over 70% of them seen once. The input for sequencing was CD4+ or CD8+ T cells sorted from blood, taken in a trial of the OX40 agonist ivuxolimab. These receptor sequences come from an adult with an advanced solid tumor such as melanoma, head and neck, liver or kidney cancer.

The chain links TRBV5-4 to TRBJ2-5; 12 positions match TRBD2. V dropped 4 bases and J dropped 4; count of bases not matched to a gene: 8. CDR1 is SGHNT and CDR2 is YYREEE in the germline V gene (reference sequence). The CDR3 extends over 16 amino acids. The CDR3 spells CASSKTSGGRLETQYF. As DNA, the CDR3 is TGTGCCAGCAGCAAAACTAGCGGGGGGAGGTTAGAGACCCAGTACTTC.

The chain carries TRBV4-1 and TRBJ1-4; TRBD1 might be the D (6 bases). Germline assignment: CDR1 MGHRA and CDR2 YSYEKL. V was pared by 2 bases and J by 5 bases, with 12 bases between. This CDR3 has 15 amino acids. CDR3 protein: CASSQNRDINEKLFF. The CDR3 DNA is TGCGCCAGCAGCCAAAACCGGGACATCAATGAAAAACTGTTTTTT.

This chain joins TRBV5-1 and TRBJ2-7; the D gene could be TRBD1 or TRBD2 (5 bases each). CDR1 and CDR2 (germline): SGHRS, YFSETQ. V lost 0 bases, J lost 4 bases, and 20 bases lay in between. The CDR3 has 17 amino acids. For the CDR3, the DNA is TGCGCCAGCAGCTTGGGACGGTGGACGAGGGGCCGTTACGAGCAGTACTTC. Amino acids: CASSLGRWTRGRYEQYF.

The chain joins TRBV5-1 to TRBJ1-3, with D maybe TRBD1 (6 bases). V was shortened by 4 bases and J by 3 bases, with 11 bases between the two germline ends. This CDR3 region has 14 residues. Germline assignment: CDR1 SGHRS and CDR2 YFSETQ. The CDR3 is CASSDGTFGNTIYF. DNA for the CDR3: TGCGCCAGCAGCGATGGGACATTTGGAAACACCATATATTTT.

DNA of the CDR3: TGTGCCAGCAGCCCCCCCGACAGGTACGACTATGGCTACACCTTC. Translation gives CASSPPDRYDYGYTF. This chain links TRBV4-2 with TRBJ1-2, with D possibly being TRBD1 (6 bases). The CDR3 contains 15 residues. Trimming took 4 bases from V and 3 from J, leaving 15 bases between them. CDR1 LGHNA and CDR2 YNFKEQ come from the germline V gene.

The chain carries TRBV5-5 and TRBJ1-2; TRBD1 matches at 12 bases. Per germline, CDR1 SGHKS and CDR2 YYEKEE (reference sequence). This CDR3 region has 16 residues. V was clipped by 0 bases and J by 5 bases; unmatched bases: 5. Here the CDR3 DNA reads TGTGCCAGCAGCTTGGTAGGGACAGGGGGCGGGTATGGCTACACCTTC. Encoded protein: CASSLVGTGGGYGYTF.

The chain carries TRBV7-9 and TRBJ2-1; TRBD1 agrees at 7 bases. There are 16 residues in the CDR3. V lost 0 bases to trimming and J lost 2 bases; unmatched junction nucleotides: 4. Germline values: CDR1 SEHNR, CDR2 FQNEAQ (reference sequence). CDR3: CASSLAGQVPYNEQFF. The CDR3 DNA reads TGTGCCAGCAGCTTAGCTGGACAGGTCCCCTACAATGAGCAGTTCTTC.

The rearrangement uses TRBV2 and TRBJ1-3, with 7 positions matching TRBD1. The ends lost 3 bases at V and 0 bases at J; junction bases unmatched: 5. CDR1 SNHLY and CDR2 FYNNEI come from the germline V gene. The CDR3 totals 16 residues. The CDR3 here is CASSDGQAISGNTIYF. Here the CDR3 DNA reads TGTGCCAGCAGTGATGGACAGGCAATCTCTGGAAACACCATATATTTT. Full variable domain (rest looked up from reference TRBV2 and TRBJ1-3): EPEVTQTPSHQVTQMGQEVILRCVPISNHLYFYWYRQILGQKVEFLVSFYNNEISEKSEIFDDQFSVERPDGSNFTLKIRSTKLEDSAMYFCASSDGQAISGNTIYFGEGSWLTVV.

V gene TRBV18 combines with J gene TRBJ1-2; 7 positions agree with TRBD1. Unmatched junction bases numbered 8, after V lost 3 bases and J lost 7 bases. From germline, CDR1 is KGHSH and CDR2 LQKENI. This CDR3 is 14 amino acids long. The CDR3 region has the DNA TGTGCCAGCTCACCCCGGGACAGCGGCCCTGGCTACACCTTC. Translating it yields CASSPRDSGPGYTF.

This chain connects TRBV6-1 to TRBJ2-5; TRBD1 might be the D (6 bases). The CDR3 consists of 13 residues. Trimming took 10 bases from V and 4 from J, leaving 16 bases between them. Germline values: CDR1 MNHNS, CDR2 SASEGT. The CDR3 here is CATDTGLGETQYF. The CDR3 DNA sequence: TGTGCCACCGATACAGGGTTAGGAGAGACCCAGTACTTC.

J is TRBJ1-4 and V is TRBV5-1; D uncertain. Trimming shortened V by 0 bases and J by 5 bases, and 11 bases separated the two germline ends. There are 15 residues in the CDR3. Germline-derived CDR1 and CDR2 are SGHRS and YFSETQ. Written as DNA, the CDR3 is TGCGCCAGCAGCTTGGTGGCAGCGCAAAATGAAAAACTGTTTTTT. It specifies CASSLVAAQNEKLFF.

V is TRBV7-6 and J is TRBJ2-2, with D possibly TRBD2 on 5 matching bases. Germline V gene sequence: CDR1 SGHVS, CDR2 FNYEAQ. This CDR3 is built from 16 residues. V lost 5 bases and J 7 bases, leaving 20 bases between the germline ends. CDR3 sequence: CASSTRPGPAGGELFF. For the CDR3, the DNA is TGTGCCAGCAGCACCCGCCCGGGCCCGGCGGGCGGGGAGCTGTTTTTT.

This clone showed up just a few times. V usage is TRBV2 and J usage is TRBJ2-7; 8 nucleotides agree with TRBD1. CDR1 SNHLY and CDR2 FYNNEI come from the germline V gene. This CDR3 has 14 amino acids. V lost 5 bases and J lost 2; bases outside the gene matches: 5. CDR3 in amino acids: CASSKDRVTYEQYF. CDR3 nucleotides: TGTGCCAGCAGTAAGGACAGGGTGACCTACGAGCAGTACTTC. Filled out from reference TRBV2 and TRBJ2-7, the complete variable domain reads EPEVTQTPSHQVTQMGQEVILRCVPISNHLYFYWYRQILGQKVEFLVSFYNNEISEKSEIFDDQFSVERPDGSNFTLKIRSTKLEDSAMYFCASSKDRVTYEQYFGPGTRLTVT.